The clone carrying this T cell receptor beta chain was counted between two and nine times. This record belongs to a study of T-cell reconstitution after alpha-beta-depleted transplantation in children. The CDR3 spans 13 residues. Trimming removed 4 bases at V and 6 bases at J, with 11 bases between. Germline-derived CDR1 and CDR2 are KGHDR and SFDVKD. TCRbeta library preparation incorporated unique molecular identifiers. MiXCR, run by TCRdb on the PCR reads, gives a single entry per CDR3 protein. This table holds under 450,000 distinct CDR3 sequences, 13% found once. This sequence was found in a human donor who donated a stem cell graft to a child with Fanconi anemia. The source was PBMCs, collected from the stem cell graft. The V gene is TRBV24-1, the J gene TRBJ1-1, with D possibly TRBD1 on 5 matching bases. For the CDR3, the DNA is TGTGCCACCAGTGACCCCGGGACCTCTGAAGCTTTCTTT. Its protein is CATSDPGTSEAFF.